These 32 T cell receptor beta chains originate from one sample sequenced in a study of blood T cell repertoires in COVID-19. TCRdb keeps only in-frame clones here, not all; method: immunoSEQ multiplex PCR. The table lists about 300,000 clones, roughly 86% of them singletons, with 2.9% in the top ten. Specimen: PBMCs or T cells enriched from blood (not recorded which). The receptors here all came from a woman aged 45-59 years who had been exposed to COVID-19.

The CDR3 protein is CASSTPDRGIAEAFF. The CDR3 DNA reads TGTGCCAGTAGTACTCCGGACAGGGGTATCGCTGAAGCTTTCTTT. This chain connects TRBV19 to TRBJ1-1, with 9 bases lining up with TRBD1. In germline, CDR1 is LNHDA, CDR2 SQIVND (reference sequence). This CDR3 region has 15 residues. J was trimmed by 6 bases and V by 4 bases; bases with no gene match: 9. The whole variable domain, remainder taken from reference TRBV19 and TRBJ1-1, is DGGITQSPKYLFRKEGQNVTLSCEQNLNHDAMYWYRQDPGQGLRLIYYSQIVNDFQKGDIAEGYSVSREKKESFPLTVTSAQKNPTAFYLCASSTPDRGIAEAFFGQGTRLTVV.

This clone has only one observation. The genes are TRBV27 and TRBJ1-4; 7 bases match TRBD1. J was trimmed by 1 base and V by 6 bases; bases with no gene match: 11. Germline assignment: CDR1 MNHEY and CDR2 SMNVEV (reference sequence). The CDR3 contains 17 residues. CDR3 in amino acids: CASRSTGIYLTNEKLFF. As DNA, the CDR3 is TGTGCCAGCAGGTCGACAGGGATTTATTTAACTAATGAAAAACTGTTTTTT.

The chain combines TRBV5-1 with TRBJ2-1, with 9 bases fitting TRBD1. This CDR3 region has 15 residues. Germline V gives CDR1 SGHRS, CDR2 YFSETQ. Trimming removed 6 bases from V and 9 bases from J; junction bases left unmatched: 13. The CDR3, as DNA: TGCGCCAGCACCACCCGGGGACAGGGAGAAGGTGAGCAGTTCTTC. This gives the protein CASTTRGQGEGEQFF.

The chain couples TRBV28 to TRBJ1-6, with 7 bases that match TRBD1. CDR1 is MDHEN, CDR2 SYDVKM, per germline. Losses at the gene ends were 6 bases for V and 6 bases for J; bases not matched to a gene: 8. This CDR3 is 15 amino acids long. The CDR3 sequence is CASSKSGGSNSPLHF. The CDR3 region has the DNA TGTGCCAGCAGCAAATCAGGGGGGAGTAATTCACCCCTCCACTTT.

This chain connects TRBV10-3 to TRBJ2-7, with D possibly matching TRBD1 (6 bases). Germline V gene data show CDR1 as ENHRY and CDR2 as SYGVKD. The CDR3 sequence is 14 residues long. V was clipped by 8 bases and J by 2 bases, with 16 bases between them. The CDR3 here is CAIAPHREPYEQYF. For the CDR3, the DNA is TGTGCCATCGCACCGCACAGGGAGCCCTACGAGCAGTACTTC.

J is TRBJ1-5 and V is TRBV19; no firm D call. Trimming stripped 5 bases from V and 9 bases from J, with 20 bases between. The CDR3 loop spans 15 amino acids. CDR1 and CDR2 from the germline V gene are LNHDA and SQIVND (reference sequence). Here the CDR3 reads CASSPPGGSLGPQHF. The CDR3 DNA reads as TGTGCCAGTAGTCCACCAGGCGGGTCCCTGGGGCCCCAGCATTTT.

As DNA, the CDR3 is TGTGCCAGCAGTGATGGCGGGGGGAACTACGAGCAGTACTTC. The encoded protein is CASSDGGGNYEQYF. This sequence joins TRBV6-1 and TRBJ2-7; 8 bases map to TRBD2. Trimming at V came to 3 bases and at J to 3 bases, leaving 4 bases not matched to a gene. The length of the CDR3 is 14 residues. CDR1 MNHNS and CDR2 SASEGT come from the germline V gene.

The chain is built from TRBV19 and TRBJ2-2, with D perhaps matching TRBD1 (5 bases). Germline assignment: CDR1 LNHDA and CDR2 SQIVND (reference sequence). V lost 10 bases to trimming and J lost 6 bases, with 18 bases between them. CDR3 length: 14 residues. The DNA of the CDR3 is TGTGCCACCAACAGGTTATATGGTTCCGGGGAGCTGTTTTTT. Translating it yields CATNRLYGSGELFF.

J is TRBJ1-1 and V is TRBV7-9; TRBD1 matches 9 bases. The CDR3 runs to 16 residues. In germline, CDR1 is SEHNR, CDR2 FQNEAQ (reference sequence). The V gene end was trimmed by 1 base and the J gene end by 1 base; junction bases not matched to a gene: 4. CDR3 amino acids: CASSLGTGQGNTEAFF. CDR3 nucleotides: TGTGCCAGCAGCTTAGGCACGGGACAGGGGAACACTGAAGCTTTCTTT.

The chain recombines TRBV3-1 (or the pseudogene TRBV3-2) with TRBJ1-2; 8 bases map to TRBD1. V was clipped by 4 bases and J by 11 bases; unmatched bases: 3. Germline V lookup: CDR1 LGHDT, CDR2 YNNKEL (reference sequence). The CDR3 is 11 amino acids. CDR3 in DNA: TGTGCCAGCAGCCTCCGGGACAGGTACACCTTC. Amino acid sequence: CASSLRDRYTF.

CDR3 sequence: CASTLIRGGGTGELFF. The CDR3 DNA follows: TGTGCCAGCACCCTGATTCGCGGCGGGGGAACCGGGGAGCTGTTTTTT. The chain combines TRBV5-4 with TRBJ2-2; 7 bases align to TRBD2. With 6 bases clipped from V and 5 bases from J, the junction kept 13 bases outside the gene matches. The CDR3 runs 16 residues. The germline V gene encodes CDR1 SGHNT and CDR2 YYREEE (reference sequence).

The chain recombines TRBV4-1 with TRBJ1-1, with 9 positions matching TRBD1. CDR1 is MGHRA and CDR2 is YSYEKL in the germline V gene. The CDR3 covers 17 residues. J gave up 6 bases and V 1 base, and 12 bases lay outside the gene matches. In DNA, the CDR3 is TGCGCCAGCAGCCAAGCCCTGGGACAGGGTATGTTCGCTGAAGCTTTCTTT. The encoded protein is CASSQALGQGMFAEAFF.

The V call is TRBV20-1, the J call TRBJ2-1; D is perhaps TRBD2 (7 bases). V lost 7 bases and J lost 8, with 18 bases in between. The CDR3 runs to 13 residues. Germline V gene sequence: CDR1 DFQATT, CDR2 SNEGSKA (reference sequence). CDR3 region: CSVSGGGRYEQFF. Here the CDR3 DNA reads TGCAGTGTTAGTGGGGGGGGCAGGTATGAGCAGTTCTTC.

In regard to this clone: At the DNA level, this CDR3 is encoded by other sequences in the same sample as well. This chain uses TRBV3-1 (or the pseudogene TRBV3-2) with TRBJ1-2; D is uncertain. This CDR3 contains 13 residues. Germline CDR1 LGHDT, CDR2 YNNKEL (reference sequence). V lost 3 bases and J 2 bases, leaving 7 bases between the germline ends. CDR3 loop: CASSQRANYGYTF. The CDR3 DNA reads TGTGCCAGCAGCCAGCGGGCCAACTATGGCTACACCTTC.

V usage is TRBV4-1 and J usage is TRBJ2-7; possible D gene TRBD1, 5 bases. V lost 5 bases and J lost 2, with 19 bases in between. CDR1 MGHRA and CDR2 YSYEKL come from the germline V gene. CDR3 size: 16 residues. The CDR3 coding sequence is TGCGCCAGCAGCAACCTAGGGGCCCGTCCCGCCTACGAGCAGTACTTC. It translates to CASSNLGARPAYEQYF.

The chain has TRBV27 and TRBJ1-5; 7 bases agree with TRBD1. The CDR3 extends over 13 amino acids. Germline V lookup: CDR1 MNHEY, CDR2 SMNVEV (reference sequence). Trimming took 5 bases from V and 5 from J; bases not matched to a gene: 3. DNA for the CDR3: TGTGCCAGCAGTCTCAGGGGGGATCAGCCCCAGCATTTT. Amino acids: CASSLRGDQPQHF.

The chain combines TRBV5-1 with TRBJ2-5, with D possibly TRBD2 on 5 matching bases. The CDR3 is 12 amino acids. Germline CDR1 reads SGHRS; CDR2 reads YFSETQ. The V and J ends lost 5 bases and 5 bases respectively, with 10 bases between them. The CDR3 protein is CASRKGGETQYF. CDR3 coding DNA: TGCGCCAGCAGGAAGGGCGGGGAGACCCAGTACTTC.

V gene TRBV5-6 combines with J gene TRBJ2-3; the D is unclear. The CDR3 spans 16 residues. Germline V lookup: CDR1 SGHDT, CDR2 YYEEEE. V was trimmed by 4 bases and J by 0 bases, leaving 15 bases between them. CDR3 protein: CASSPPTGSSTDTQYF. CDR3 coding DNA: TGTGCCAGCAGCCCCCCAACCGGGTCCAGCACAGATACGCAGTATTTT.

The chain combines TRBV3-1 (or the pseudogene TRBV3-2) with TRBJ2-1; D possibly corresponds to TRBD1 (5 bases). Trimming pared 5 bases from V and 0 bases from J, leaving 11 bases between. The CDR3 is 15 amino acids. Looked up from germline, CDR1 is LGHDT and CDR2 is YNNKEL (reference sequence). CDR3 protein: CASSATASSYNEQFF. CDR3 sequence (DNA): TGTGCCAGCAGCGCGACAGCTAGCTCCTACAATGAGCAGTTCTTC.

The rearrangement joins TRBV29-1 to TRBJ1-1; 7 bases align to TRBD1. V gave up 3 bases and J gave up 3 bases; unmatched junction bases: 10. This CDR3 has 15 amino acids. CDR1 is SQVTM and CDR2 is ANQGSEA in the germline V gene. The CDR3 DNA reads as TGCAGCGTTGAGGGTGGAAAAGGGGGCTACACTGAAGCTTTCTTT. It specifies CSVEGGKGGYTEAFF.

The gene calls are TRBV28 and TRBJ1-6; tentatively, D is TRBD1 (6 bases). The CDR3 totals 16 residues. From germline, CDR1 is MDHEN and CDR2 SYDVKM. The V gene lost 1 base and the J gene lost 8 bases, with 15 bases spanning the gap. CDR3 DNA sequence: TGTGCCAGCAGTTTATTTCAGGGGCTCGGTTATTCACCCCTCCACTTT. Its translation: CASSLFQGLGYSPLHF.

The CDR3 here is CASSHPTGGLSGELFF. Written as DNA, the CDR3 is TGTGCCAGCAGCCATCCTACAGGGGGTCTATCCGGGGAGCTGTTTTTT. The chain joins TRBV4-2 to TRBJ2-2; 8 positions match TRBD1. The CDR3 contains 16 residues. With 3 bases clipped from V and 6 bases from J, the junction kept 9 bases outside the gene matches. Germline V CDR1 and CDR2: LGHNA, YNFKEQ.

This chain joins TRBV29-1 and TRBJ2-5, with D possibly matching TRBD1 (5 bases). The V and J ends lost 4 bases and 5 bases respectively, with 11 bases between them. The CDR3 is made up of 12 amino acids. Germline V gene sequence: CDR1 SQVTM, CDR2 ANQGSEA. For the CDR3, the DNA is TGCAGCGTTGGGGGCGGTGGTGAGACCCAGTACTTC. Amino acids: CSVGGGGETQYF.

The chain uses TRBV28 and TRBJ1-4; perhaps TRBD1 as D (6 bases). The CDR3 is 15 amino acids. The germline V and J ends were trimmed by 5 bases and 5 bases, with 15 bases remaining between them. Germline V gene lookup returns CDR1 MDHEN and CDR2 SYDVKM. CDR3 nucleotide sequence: TGTGCCAGCAGTAGCAGACAGGCTCGAAATGAAAAACTGTTTTTT. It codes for CASSSRQARNEKLFF.

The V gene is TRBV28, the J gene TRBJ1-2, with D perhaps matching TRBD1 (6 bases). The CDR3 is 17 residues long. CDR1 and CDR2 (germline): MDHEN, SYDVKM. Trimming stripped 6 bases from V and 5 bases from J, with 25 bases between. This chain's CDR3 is CASRPTAGAPNFYGYTF. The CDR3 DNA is TGTGCCAGCAGGCCAACTGCGGGGGCGCCGAATTTTTATGGCTACACCTTC.

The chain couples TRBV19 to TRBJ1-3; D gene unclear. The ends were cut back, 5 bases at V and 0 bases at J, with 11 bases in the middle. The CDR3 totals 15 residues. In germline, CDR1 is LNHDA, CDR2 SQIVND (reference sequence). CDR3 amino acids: CASSYSLRSGNTIYF. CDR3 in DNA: TGTGCCAGTAGTTACAGCCTCCGCTCTGGAAACACCATATATTTT.

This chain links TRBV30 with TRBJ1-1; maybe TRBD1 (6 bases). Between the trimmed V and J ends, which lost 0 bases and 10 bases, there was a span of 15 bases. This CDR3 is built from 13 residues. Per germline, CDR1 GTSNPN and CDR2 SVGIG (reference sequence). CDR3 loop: CAWSVRGAGSAFF. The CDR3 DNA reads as TGTGCCTGGAGTGTACGGGGGGCGGGTTCAGCTTTCTTT.

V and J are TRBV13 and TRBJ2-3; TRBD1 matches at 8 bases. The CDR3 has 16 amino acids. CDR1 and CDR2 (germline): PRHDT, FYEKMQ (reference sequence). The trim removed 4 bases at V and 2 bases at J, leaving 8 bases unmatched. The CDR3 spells CASSSAPGQDTDTQYF. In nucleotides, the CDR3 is TGTGCCAGCAGCTCCGCCCCGGGACAGGACACAGATACGCAGTATTTT.

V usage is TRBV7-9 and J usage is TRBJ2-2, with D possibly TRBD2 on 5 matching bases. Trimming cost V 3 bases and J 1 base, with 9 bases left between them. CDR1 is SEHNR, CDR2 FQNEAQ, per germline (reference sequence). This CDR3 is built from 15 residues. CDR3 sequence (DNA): TGTGCCAGCAGCTTCCTACGGGAGAACACCGGGGAGCTGTTTTTT. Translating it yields CASSFLRENTGELFF.

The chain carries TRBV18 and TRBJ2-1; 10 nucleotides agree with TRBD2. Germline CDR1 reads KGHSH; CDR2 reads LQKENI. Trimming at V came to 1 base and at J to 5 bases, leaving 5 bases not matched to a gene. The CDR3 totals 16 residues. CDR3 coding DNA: TGTGCCAGCTCACCACTTAGCGGGGGGACTAACAATGAGCAGTTCTTC. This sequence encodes CASSPLSGGTNNEQFF.

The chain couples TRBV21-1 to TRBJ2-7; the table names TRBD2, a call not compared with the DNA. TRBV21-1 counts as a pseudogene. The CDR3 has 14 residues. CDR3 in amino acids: CASNPGSVTYEQYF. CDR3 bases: TGTGCCAGCAACCCTGGTTCGGTCACCTACGAGCAGTACTTC.

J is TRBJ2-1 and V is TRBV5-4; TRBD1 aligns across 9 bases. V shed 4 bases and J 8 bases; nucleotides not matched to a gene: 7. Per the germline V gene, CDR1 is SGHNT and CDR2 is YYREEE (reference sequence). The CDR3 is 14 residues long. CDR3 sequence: CASSRTGAGDEQFF. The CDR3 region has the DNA TGTGCCAGCAGCAGGACAGGGGCGGGCGATGAGCAGTTCTTC.